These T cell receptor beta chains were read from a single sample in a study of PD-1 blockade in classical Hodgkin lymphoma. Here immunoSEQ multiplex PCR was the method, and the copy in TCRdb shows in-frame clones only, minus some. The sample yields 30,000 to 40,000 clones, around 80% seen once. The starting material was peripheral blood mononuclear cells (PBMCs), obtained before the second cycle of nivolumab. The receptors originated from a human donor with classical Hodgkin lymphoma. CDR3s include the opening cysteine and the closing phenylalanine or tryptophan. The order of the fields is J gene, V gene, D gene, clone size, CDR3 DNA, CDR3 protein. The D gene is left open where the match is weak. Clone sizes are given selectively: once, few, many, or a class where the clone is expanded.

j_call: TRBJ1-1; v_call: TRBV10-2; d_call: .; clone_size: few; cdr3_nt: TGCGCCAGCAGCCGGGGGACTGAAGCTTTCTTT; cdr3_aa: CASSRGTEAFF
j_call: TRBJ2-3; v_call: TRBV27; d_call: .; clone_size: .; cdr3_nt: TGTGCCAGCAGTTTGACTCCGGGTCTCACAGATACGCAGTATTTT; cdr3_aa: CASSLTPGLTDTQYF
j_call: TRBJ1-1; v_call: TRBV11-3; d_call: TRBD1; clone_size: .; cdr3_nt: TGTGCCAGCAGCTTAAGACAGGGGGCAGGTGAAGCTTTCTTT; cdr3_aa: CASSLRQGAGEAFF
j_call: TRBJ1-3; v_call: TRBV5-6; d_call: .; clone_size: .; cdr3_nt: TGTGCCAGCAGCTTAGGAAGGAACACCATATATTTT; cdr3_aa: CASSLGRNTIYF
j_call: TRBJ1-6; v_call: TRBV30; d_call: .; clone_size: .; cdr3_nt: TGTGCCTGGAGGATCAATAATTCACCCCTCCACTTT; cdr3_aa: CAWRINNSPLHF
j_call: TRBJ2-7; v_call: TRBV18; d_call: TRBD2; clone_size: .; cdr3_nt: TGTGCCAGCTCACCACGGCTAGCGGGAACCTACGAGCAGTACTTC; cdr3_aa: CASSPRLAGTYEQYF
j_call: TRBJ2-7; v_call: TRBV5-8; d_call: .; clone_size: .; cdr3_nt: TGTGCCAGCAGCCCGCACCCGACACGACCCTACGAGCAGTACTTC; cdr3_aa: CASSPHPTRPYEQYF
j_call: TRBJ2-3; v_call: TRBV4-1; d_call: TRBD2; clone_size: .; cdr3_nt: TGCGCCAGCAGCCAAATAGCGGGGGCCTTCACAGATACGCAGTATTTT; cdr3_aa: CASSQIAGAFTDTQYF
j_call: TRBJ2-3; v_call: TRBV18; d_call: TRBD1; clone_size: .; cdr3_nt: TGTGCCAGCTCACCCCAACAGGGGGCGCGCACAGATACGCAGTATTTT; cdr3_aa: CASSPQQGARTDTQYF
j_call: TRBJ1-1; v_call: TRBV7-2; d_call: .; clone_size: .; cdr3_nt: TGTGCCAGCAGCTTAGCGCAAGCTTCTGAAGCTTTCTTT; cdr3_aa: CASSLAQASEAFF
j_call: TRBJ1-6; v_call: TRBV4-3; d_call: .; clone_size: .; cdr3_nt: TGCGCCAGCAGCCAAGCGGATGATTCACCCCTCCACTTT; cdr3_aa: CASSQADDSPLHF
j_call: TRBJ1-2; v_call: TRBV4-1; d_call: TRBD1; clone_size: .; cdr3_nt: TGCGCCAGCAGCCAGGGGCGTATCGGGGGACAGGGAGGCTATGGCTACACCTTC; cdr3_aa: CASSQGRIGGQGGYGYTF
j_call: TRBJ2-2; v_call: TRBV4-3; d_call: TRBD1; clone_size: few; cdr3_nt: TGCGCCAGCAGCCAAGCCCCTTCGGGACAGGGACCCACCGGGGAGCTGTTTTTT; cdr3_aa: CASSQAPSGQGPTGELFF
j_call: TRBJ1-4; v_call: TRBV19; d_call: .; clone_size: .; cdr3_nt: TGTGCCAGTAGTATAGTCGAGGGGGTCCCTGAAAAACTGTTTTTT; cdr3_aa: CASSIVEGVPEKLFF
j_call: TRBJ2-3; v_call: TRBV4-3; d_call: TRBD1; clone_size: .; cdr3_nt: TGCGCCAGCAGCCAAGAGGGACAGGCCATGACAGATACGCAGTATTTT; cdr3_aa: CASSQEGQAMTDTQYF
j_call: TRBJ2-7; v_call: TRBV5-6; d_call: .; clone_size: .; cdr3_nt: TGTGCCAGCAGCTTGGGCGGGGATCACTACGAGCAGTACTTC; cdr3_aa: CASSLGGDHYEQYF
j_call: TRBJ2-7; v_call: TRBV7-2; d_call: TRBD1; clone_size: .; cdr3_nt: TGTGCCAGCAGCTTGGACAGGGCCAACGAGCAGTACTTC; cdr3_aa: CASSLDRANEQYF
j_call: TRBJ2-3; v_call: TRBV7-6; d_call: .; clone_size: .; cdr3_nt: TGTGCCAGCAGCTTAGTTCGATCGGGTGGGCCAGCCCCTAGCACAGATACGCAGTATTTT; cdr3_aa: CASSLVRSGGPAPSTDTQYF
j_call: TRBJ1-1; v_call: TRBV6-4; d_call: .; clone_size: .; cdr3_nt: TGTGCCAGCAGGGTAGGGGTGAACACTGAAGCTTTCTTT; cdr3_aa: CASRVGVNTEAFF
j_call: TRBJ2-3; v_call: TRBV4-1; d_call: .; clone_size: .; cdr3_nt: TGCGCCAGCAGCCAAGATTGGCGCCCCACAGATACGCAGTATTTT; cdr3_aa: CASSQDWRPTDTQYF
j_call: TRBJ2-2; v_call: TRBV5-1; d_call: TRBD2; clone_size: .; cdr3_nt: TGCGCCAGCAGCTCGGGACTAGCGGGGGACACCGGGGAGCTGTTTTTT; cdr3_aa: CASSSGLAGDTGELFF
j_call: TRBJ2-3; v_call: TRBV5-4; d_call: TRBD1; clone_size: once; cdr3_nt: TGTGCCAGCAGTTCGGGACAGTACACAGATACGCAGTATTTT; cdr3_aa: CASSSGQYTDTQYF
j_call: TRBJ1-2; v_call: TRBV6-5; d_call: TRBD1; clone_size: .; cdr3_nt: TGTGCCACCCCCAGAGGGGGCGCCCATGGCTACACCTTC; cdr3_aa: CATPRGGAHGYTF
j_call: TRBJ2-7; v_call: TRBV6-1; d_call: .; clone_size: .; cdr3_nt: TGTGCCAGCGGGGAGTACGAGCAGTACTTC; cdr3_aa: CASGEYEQYF
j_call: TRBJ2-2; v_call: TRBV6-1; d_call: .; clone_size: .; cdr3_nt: TGTGCCAGCAGTGCGGGGCCGGTCGGGGAGCTGTTTTTT; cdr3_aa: CASSAGPVGELFF
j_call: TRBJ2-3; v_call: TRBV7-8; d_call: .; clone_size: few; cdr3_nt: TGTGCCAGCAGCGGTACCACAGGGACAGATACGCAGTATTTT; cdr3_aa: CASSGTTGTDTQYF
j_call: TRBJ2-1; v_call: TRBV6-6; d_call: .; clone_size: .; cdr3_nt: TGTGCCAGCAGTTACGGACGGGAATGGAATGAGCAGTTCTTC; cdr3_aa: CASSYGREWNEQFF
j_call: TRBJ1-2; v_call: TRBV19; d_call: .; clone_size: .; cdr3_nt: TGTGCCAGTAGTATCTCCCCGACGGACAACTATGGCTACACCTTC; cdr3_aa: CASSISPTDNYGYTF
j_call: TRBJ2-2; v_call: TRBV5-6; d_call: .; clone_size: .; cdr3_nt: TGTGCCAGCACCCCCCGGCCCGGGACCTCCACCGGGGAGCTGTTTTTT; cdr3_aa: CASTPRPGTSTGELFF
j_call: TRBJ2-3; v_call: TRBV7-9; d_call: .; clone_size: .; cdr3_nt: TGTGCCAGCAGCTTATCTCCAGGTTTCGGCACAGATACGCAGTATTTT; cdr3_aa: CASSLSPGFGTDTQYF
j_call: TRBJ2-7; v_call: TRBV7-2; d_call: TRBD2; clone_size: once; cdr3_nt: TGTGCCAGCAGCTTACCCCTAGCGGGGGGCACCTACGAGCAGTACTTC; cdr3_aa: CASSLPLAGGTYEQYF
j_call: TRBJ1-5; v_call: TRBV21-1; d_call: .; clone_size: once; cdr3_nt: TGTGCCAGCAGCAAGCTGAGAAGGGACAGGGTAAAAGAGCCCCAGCATTTT; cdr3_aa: CASSKLRRDRVKEPQHF
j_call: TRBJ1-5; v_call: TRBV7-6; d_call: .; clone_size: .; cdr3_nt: TGTGCCAGCAGCCCGTACGGACAGCTCTATAGCAATCAGCCCCAGCATTTT; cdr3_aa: CASSPYGQLYSNQPQHF
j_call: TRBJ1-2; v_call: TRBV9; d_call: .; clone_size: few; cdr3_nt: TGTGCCAGCAGCGTAGGGCAGGGGCCCTATGGCTACACCTTC; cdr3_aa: CASSVGQGPYGYTF
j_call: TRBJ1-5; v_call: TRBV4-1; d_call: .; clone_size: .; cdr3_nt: TGCGCCAGCAGCCAAGATTATAGCAATCAGCCCCAGCATTTT; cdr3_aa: CASSQDYSNQPQHF
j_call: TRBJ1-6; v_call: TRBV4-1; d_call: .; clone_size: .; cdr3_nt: TGCGCCAGCAGCCATGCTCCGCCGGGCAATTCACCCCTCCACTTT; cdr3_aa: CASSHAPPGNSPLHF
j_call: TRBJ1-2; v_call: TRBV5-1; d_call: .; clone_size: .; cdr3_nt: TGCGCCAGCAGTCATGGGGGTCAGGGGAAGGTGAATGGCTACACCTTC; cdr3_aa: CASSHGGQGKVNGYTF
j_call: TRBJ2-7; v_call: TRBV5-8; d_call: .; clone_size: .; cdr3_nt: TGTGCCAGCAGCCGGCCGGGACCAAATTCCTACGAGCAGTACTTC; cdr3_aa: CASSRPGPNSYEQYF
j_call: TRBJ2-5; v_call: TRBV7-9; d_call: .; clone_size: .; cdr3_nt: TGTGCCAGCAGCCCCCCGGGACTCATCAACCCTCGGCAGTACTTC; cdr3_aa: CASSPPGLINPRQYF
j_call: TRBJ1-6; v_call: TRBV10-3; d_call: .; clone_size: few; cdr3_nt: TGTGCCATCAGTGCGGGACAAGGACCTCCCTATAATTCACCCCTCCACTTT; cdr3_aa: CAISAGQGPPYNSPLHF
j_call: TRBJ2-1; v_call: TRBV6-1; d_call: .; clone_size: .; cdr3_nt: TGTGCCAGCAGTGAAGTAGGCTTATCTGAGCAGTTCTTC; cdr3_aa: CASSEVGLSEQFF
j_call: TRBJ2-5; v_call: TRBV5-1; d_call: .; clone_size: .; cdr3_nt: TGCGCCAGCAGCCTTCAACAAGAGACCCAGTACTTC; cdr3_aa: CASSLQQETQYF
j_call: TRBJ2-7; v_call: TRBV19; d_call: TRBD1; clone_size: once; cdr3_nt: TGTGCCAGTAGTATAGATGATCAGGGGGCGCGGCAGTACTTC; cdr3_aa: CASSIDDQGARQYF
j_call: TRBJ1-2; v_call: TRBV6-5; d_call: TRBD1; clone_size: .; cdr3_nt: TGTGCCAGCAGTAAACTGACAGGGGACTATGGCTACACCTTC; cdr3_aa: CASSKLTGDYGYTF
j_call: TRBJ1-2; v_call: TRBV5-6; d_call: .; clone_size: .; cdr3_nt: TGTGCCAGCAGCTTGGACTTCGGCAGTTATGGCTACACCTTC; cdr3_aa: CASSLDFGSYGYTF